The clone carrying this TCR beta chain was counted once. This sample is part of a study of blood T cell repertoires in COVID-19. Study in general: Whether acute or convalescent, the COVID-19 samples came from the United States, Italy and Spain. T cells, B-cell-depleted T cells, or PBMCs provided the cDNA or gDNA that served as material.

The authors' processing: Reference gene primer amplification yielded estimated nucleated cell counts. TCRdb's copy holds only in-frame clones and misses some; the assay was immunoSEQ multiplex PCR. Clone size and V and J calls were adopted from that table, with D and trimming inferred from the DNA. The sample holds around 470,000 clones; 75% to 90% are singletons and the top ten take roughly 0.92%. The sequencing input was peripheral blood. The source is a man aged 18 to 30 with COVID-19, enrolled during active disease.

CDR3 in DNA: TGTGCCAGCAGCTTAAGTCTAGCGGGGACTAGCACAGATACGCAGTATTTT. Its protein product is CASSLSLAGTSTDTQYF. The chain recombines TRBV11-3 with TRBJ2-3; 9 bases fit TRBD2. The J segment lost 0 bases and the V segment lost 2 bases, leaving 6 bases of the junction unmatched. The CDR3 sequence is 17 residues long. Germline V gene sequence: CDR1 SGHNT, CDR2 YENEEA.